These T cell receptor beta chains were read from a single sample in a study of blood T cells in healthy people across ages. MiXCR, applied by TCRdb to the 5' RACE reads, yields one record per CDR3 protein. The sample lists about 1,000,000 distinct CDR3 sequences, more than 35% occurring once. Source material: blood. Receptors originate from a woman aged 55 to 70 in good health. The CDR3 runs from the conserved cysteine through the conserved F or W. A D gene is named only where the DNA matches it firmly. For some rows the clone size is stated as once, few or many, or as a class when expanded; others skip it.

v_call	j_call	clone_size	d_call	cdr3_aa	cdr3_nt
TRBV29-1	TRBJ2-5	few	-	CSVPLSGKETQYF	TGCAGCGTTCCATTGTCAGGGAAAGAGACCCAGTACTTC
TRBV7-6	TRBJ2-7	-	TRBD2	CASSLGSTSGGTYEQYF	TGTGCCAGCAGCTTAGGCAGTACTAGCGGGGGTACCTACGAGCAGTACTTC
TRBV5-1	TRBJ1-1	-	-	CASSLARGTLGAFF	TGCGCCAGCAGCCTGGCCAGGGGCACGCTTGGAGCTTTCTTT
TRBV12-3/TRBV12-4	TRBJ2-6	-	-	CASSLRSNVLTF	TGTGCCAGCAGTTTAAGGTCCAACGTCCTGACTTTC
TRBV5-1	TRBJ2-4	-	-	CASSLVGALAKNIQYF	TGCGCCAGCAGCTTGGTTGGCGCCCTAGCCAAAAACATTCAGTACTTC
TRBV2	TRBJ1-5	few	TRBD1	CASSGDREGGDSNQPQHF	TGTGCCAGCAGTGGGGACAGGGAGGGGGGTGATAGCAATCAGCCCCAGCATTTT
TRBV19	TRBJ2-5	-	-	CASSDGYQETQYF	TGTGCCAGTAGTGACGGGTACCAAGAGACCCAGTACTTC
TRBV20-1	TRBJ2-3	-	TRBD2	CSAPTSGREADTQYF	TGCAGTGCCCCAACTAGTGGGAGGGAGGCAGATACGCAGTATTTT
TRBV27	TRBJ2-3	few	-	CASSLLTDTDTQYF	TGTGCCAGCAGTTTGCTTACAGACACAGATACGCAGTATTTT
TRBV20-1	TRBJ1-6	few	-	CSARDPFGQGHSPLHF	TGCAGTGCTAGAGATCCGTTTGGGCAGGGTCATTCACCCCTCCACTTT
TRBV12-3/TRBV12-4	TRBJ2-7	-	-	CASSLENRPYEQYF	TGTGCCAGCAGTTTAGAAAACAGACCCTACGAGCAGTACTTC
TRBV10-3	TRBJ2-7	-	-	CAISEGDYEQYF	TGTGCCATCAGTGAGGGCGACTACGAGCAGTACTTC
TRBV10-3	TRBJ2-5	few	-	CAIKGGETQYF	TGTGCCATCAAAGGCGGGGAGACCCAGTACTTC
TRBV6-1	TRBJ2-1	-	-	CASRRGEASYNEQFF	TGTGCCAGCAGACGAGGGGAGGCAAGCTACAATGAGCAGTTCTTC